The 17 T cell receptor beta chains below all came from one sample that was sequenced in a study of blood T cell repertoires in COVID-19. The repertoire was sequenced with immunoSEQ multiplex PCR; TCRdb's copy has only in-frame clones and lacks some. The top ten hold more than 1.3% of the sample, which has roughly 300,000 clones, about nine tenths seen once. The sample consisted of peripheral blood. The receptors originated from a woman in her thirties or forties who had recovered from COVID-19.

This sequence joins TRBV25-1 and TRBJ2-7; TRBD1 matches 7 bases. Trimming removed 5 bases from V and 5 bases from J; junction bases left unmatched: 6. The CDR3 totals 13 residues. Germline CDR1 and CDR2: MGHDK and SYGVNS. Here the CDR3 reads CASSRPGQDEQYF. CDR3 DNA: TGTGCCAGCAGTCGACCCGGACAGGACGAGCAGTACTTC.

The V gene is TRBV6-5, the J gene TRBJ1-2; D might be TRBD1 (5 bases). Germline-derived CDR1 and CDR2 are MNHEY and SVGAGI. There are 13 residues in the CDR3. Trimming took 8 bases from V and 4 from J, leaving 14 bases between them. CDR3: CASSFQGPYGYTF. The DNA for the CDR3 is TGTGCCAGCTCCTTCCAGGGTCCCTATGGCTACACCTTC.

The V gene is TRBV12-2, the J gene TRBJ2-3; the table assigns TRBD2, which was not confirmed against the DNA. TRBV12-2 has pseudogene status. The CDR3 sequence is 14 residues long. Here the CDR3 reads CASPPSPRLAMQYF. DNA of the CDR3: TGTGCAAGTCCCCCATCCCCTCGACTAGCGATGCAGTATTTT.

The rearrangement joins TRBV12-5 to TRBJ2-1, with 10 nucleotides matching TRBD1. V was pared by 6 bases and J by 8 bases, with 10 bases of the junction left unmatched. Per the germline V gene, CDR1 is LGHNT and CDR2 is FRNRAP. The CDR3 runs 15 residues. The CDR3 protein is CASGSPGQGIDEQFF. For the CDR3, the DNA is TGTGCTAGTGGCTCCCCGGGACAGGGGATCGATGAGCAGTTCTTC.

This clone came up once. The chain links TRBV20-1 to TRBJ2-7, with TRBD2 as a possible D gene (6 bases). The CDR3 runs to 15 residues. The germline V gene has CDR1 DFQATT and CDR2 SNEGSKA (reference sequence). Trimming removed 3 bases at V and 3 bases at J, with 18 bases between. The CDR3 nucleotides are TGCAGTGCTAGTGGACCCATGGGACTCGTCTACGAGCAGTACTTC. Translating it yields CSASGPMGLVYEQYF.

The chain recombines TRBV9 with TRBJ1-1; tentative D call: TRBD1 (5 bases). Trimming shortened V by 4 bases and J by 8 bases, and 15 bases separated the two germline ends. The germline CDR1 and CDR2 sequences are SGDLS and YYNGEE. This CDR3 is built from 13 residues. CDR3 in amino acids: CASSPRDSAEAFF. The CDR3 coding sequence is TGTGCCAGCAGCCCCCGGGACTCCGCAGAAGCTTTCTTT.

The genes are TRBV7-2 and TRBJ1-2; D is possibly TRBD1 (5 bases). Per the germline V gene, CDR1 is SGHTA and CDR2 is FQGNSA. Trimming stripped 5 bases from V and 8 bases from J, with 18 bases between. The CDR3 runs 14 residues. The CDR3 sequence: CASSPMGGEEGYTF. The CDR3 bases are TGTGCCAGCAGCCCCATGGGGGGGGAGGAGGGCTACACCTTC.

The CDR3 sequence: CASSYSGASYEQYF. CDR3 in DNA: TGTGCCAGCAGTTACTCAGGGGCCTCCTACGAGCAGTACTTC. This rearrangement joins TRBV6-5 to TRBJ2-7, with D maybe TRBD1 (5 bases). Trimming took off 0 bases at V and 0 bases at J, with 6 bases between the two ends. This CDR3 region has 14 residues. Germline lookup yields CDR1 MNHEY and CDR2 SVGAGI.

This chain uses TRBV6-5 with TRBJ2-1; D might be TRBD1 (6 bases). Trimming left V 0 bases short and J 10 bases short, with 16 bases between. The CDR3 spans 15 residues. Germline V gene sequence: CDR1 MNHEY, CDR2 SVGAGI. CDR3: CASSYSMGAQGEQFF. The CDR3 nucleotides read TGTGCCAGCAGTTACTCGATGGGGGCTCAGGGGGAGCAGTTCTTC.

V is TRBV27 and J is TRBJ2-1; D ambiguous. V lost 6 bases and J lost 9, with 9 bases in between. The CDR3 runs to 11 residues. Germline CDR1 reads MNHEY; CDR2 reads SMNVEV (reference sequence). The CDR3 is CASRSGLEQFF. The CDR3 DNA sequence: TGTGCCAGCAGATCCGGTCTTGAGCAGTTCTTC.

The chain employs TRBV30 and TRBJ1-4, with TRBD1 matching over 10 bases. J lost 8 bases, V lost 0 bases, and 6 bases had no gene match. This CDR3 has 15 residues. CDR1 and CDR2 from the germline V gene are GTSNPN and SVGIG (reference sequence). The CDR3 region has the DNA TGTGCCTGGAGTGTATTGGGACAGGGGCACGAAAAACTGTTTTTT. It specifies CAWSVLGQGHEKLFF.

The CDR3 loop reads CASSLVSEDEQFF. The CDR3 region has the DNA TGTGCCAGCAGCTTAGTTTCGGAGGATGAGCAGTTCTTC. The chain carries TRBV13 and TRBJ2-1; weak D call: TRBD2 (5 bases). Trimming took 1 base from V and 8 from J, leaving 9 bases between them. The germline V gene has CDR1 PRHDT and CDR2 FYEKMQ (reference sequence). The CDR3 runs 13 residues.

This clone has a single count. The chain is built from TRBV18 and TRBJ2-1, with 13 bases identical to TRBD2. The CDR3 covers 16 residues. The V gene's germline CDR1 is KGHSH and CDR2 LQKENI. With V trimmed by 6 bases and J by 5 bases, 7 bases remained unmatched. CDR3 bases: TGTGCCAGCTCCCGACCGGGACTAGCGGGGAACAATGAGCAGTTCTTC. Residues: CASSRPGLAGNNEQFF.

This chain uses TRBV5-4 with TRBJ2-7, with D possibly TRBD2 on 6 matching bases. The CDR3 has 16 residues. Trimming removed 0 bases at V and 8 bases at J, with 21 bases between. Looked up from germline, CDR1 is SGHNT and CDR2 is YYREEE (reference sequence). The CDR3: CASSLARGAGSSQQYF. CDR3 coding DNA: TGTGCCAGCAGCTTGGCCCGCGGGGCGGGGTCGAGTCAGCAGTACTTC.

This chain connects TRBV5-6 to TRBJ1-1, with TRBD1 matching over 7 bases. From germline, CDR1 is SGHDT and CDR2 YYEEEE. V shed 4 bases and J 0 bases; nucleotides not matched to a gene: 6. CDR3 length: 15 residues. CDR3 region: CASSLGGFLNTEAFF. The CDR3 nucleotides are TGTGCCAGCAGCCTAGGGGGCTTTTTGAACACTGAAGCTTTCTTT.

This clone was found a few times. The genes are TRBV10-3 and TRBJ1-2, with 12 positions matching TRBD1. CDR3 length: 15 residues. The junction had 6 bases not matched to a gene; V was cut back by 2 bases and J by 8 bases. In germline, CDR1 is ENHRY, CDR2 SYGVKD. CDR3 sequence: CAISELGQGASGYTF. CDR3 nucleotide sequence: TGTGCCATCAGTGAGCTGGGACAGGGGGCGAGCGGCTACACCTTC.

The J gene is TRBJ1-2, the V gene TRBV9; D perhaps matches TRBD1 (5 bases). CDR3 size: 17 residues. Germline CDR1 is SGDLS and CDR2 is YYNGEE. V gave up 4 bases and J gave up 6 bases, with 25 bases separating them. The CDR3 here is CASSPPQGAMFGDGYTF. The DNA for the CDR3 is TGTGCCAGCAGCCCCCCACAAGGGGCCATGTTTGGGGATGGCTACACCTTC.